This TCR beta chain derives from a study of monozygotic twins with inflammatory bowel disease. CDR3 length: 16 amino acids. CDR1 and CDR2 (germline): SGHRS, YFSETQ. With respect to this clonotype: Its target is not known.

Study-wide points: Nothing supported a single strong signal or clonotype that was associated with IBD.

For each CDR3 protein, TCRdb gives one entry from its re-call of the 5' RACE reads, without DNA. Its table records some 150,000 distinct CDR3 sequences. This clonotype originated in a human donor with ulcerative colitis or Crohn's disease, or a healthy co-twin of an affected twin (not recorded which). The gene calls are TRBV5-1 and TRBJ1-1; TCRdb reports TRBD1, a call that lacks DNA to check it against. Sequenced input: blood. CDR3 residues: CASSPGVWDRGHAAFF.